Listed here are 8 T cell receptor beta chains from one sample, sequenced in a study of regulatory T cells in long-lasting Graves disease. The time point was: newly diagnosed GD, antithyroid drugs for less than 3 months. There was RNA extracted from PBMCs, and the TCR library was made from it. Construction of the TCR beta libraries employed iRepertoire HTBI primers in conjunction with Arm-PCR of CDR3 regions. A single record per CDR3 protein comes from TCRdb applying MiXCR to the multiplex PCR reads. The table includes around 450,000 distinct CDR3 sequences, 16% detected once. Another study also made use of these data, one on T cells in Graves' hyperthyroidism and ophthalmopathy.

This specimen consisted of peripheral blood mononuclear cells (PBMCs), obtained at new diagnosis, from a patient treated with antithyroid drugs. The receptor set was obtained from a man between 35 and 55 years old with Graves disease.

The chain employs TRBV19 and TRBJ2-1, with D unresolved. The CDR3 contains 14 residues. CDR1 is LNHDA and CDR2 is SQIVND in the germline V gene (reference sequence). V lost 1 base and J 8 bases, leaving 12 bases between the germline ends. The CDR3 coding sequence is TGTGCCAGTAGTATAGCAGGAGTTTTGGATGAGCAGTTCTTC. Protein: CASSIAGVLDEQFF.

This clonotype was detected ten times or more. The chain has TRBV28 and TRBJ2-7, with D unclear. The CDR3 has 12 amino acids. V shed 6 bases and J shed 3 bases, with 9 bases lying between them. The germline V gene encodes CDR1 MDHEN and CDR2 SYDVKM. CDR3 coding DNA: TGTGCCAGCAGCACCCTTTACTACGAGCAGTACTTC. It encodes CASSTLYYEQYF. Full variable domain (remainder filled in from reference TRBV28 and TRBJ2-7): DVKVTQSSRYLVKRTGEKVFLECVQDMDHENMFWYRQDPGLGLRLIYFSYDVKMKEKGDIPEGYSVSREKKERFSLILESASTNQTSMYLCASSTLYYEQYFGPGTRLTVT.

The CDR3 here is CASSPRDRELDTQYF. The CDR3 region has the DNA TGTGCCAGCAGCCCACGGGACAGGGAATTGGATACGCAGTATTTT. The gene calls are TRBV4-2 and TRBJ2-3; 9 positions agree with TRBD1. Trimming cost V 4 bases and J 6 bases; bases outside gene matches: 8. This CDR3 contains 15 residues. Germline V CDR1 and CDR2: LGHNA, YNFKEQ.

This chain links TRBV6-1 with TRBJ2-7; 7 bases agree with TRBD1. The CDR3 runs 15 residues. Germline V lookup: CDR1 MNHNS, CDR2 SASEGT. V shed 7 bases and J 5 bases; nucleotides not matched to a gene: 14. The CDR3 spells CASNIDRAGANEQYF. The CDR3 DNA reads TGTGCCAGCAACATAGACAGGGCCGGAGCTAACGAGCAGTACTTC.

The chain's CDR3 is CASSTFRHEAFF. In DNA, the CDR3 is TGTGCCAGCAGTACTTTCCGCCATGAAGCTTTCTTT. The rearrangement links TRBV28 to TRBJ1-1; D not certain. Germline V CDR1 and CDR2: MDHEN, SYDVKM. The V end lost 5 bases, the J end lost 7 bases, and 11 bases lay between the germline ends. The CDR3 contains 12 residues.

This clonotype was recorded many times. This sequence joins TRBV12-3 or TRBV12-4 and TRBJ2-1; TRBD1 or TRBD2 may be the D gene (7 bases each). V shed 5 bases and J shed 7 bases, with 15 bases lying between them. The CDR3 has 14 amino acids. The CDR3 sequence: CASSTNQGGNEQFF. DNA for the CDR3: TGTGCCAGCAGTACCAACCAGGGGGGGAATGAGCAGTTCTTC.

Many counts were recorded for this clonotype. The chain has TRBV7-9 and TRBJ2-3; D gene uncertain. CDR3 size: 14 residues. Trimming stripped 0 bases from V and 3 bases from J, with 7 bases between. In germline, CDR1 is SEHNR, CDR2 FQNEAQ (reference sequence). The chain's CDR3 is CASSLAHATDTQYF. The CDR3 DNA follows: TGTGCCAGCAGCTTAGCGCACGCGACAGATACGCAGTATTTT.

On this clonotype: A clone one base away is much larger, so this may be a read error. This chain links TRBV5-8 with TRBJ1-5; D not certain. This CDR3 has 15 residues. Germline CDR1 is SGHTS and CDR2 is YDEGEE. The chain's CDR3 is CAGSLAGVGNQPQHF. The DNA of the CDR3 is TGTGCCGGCAGCTTGGCTGGGGTGGGCAATCAGCCCCAGCATTTT.